The next 3 T cell receptor beta chains were all read from a single sample in a study of blood T cells in healthy people across ages. Sample-barcoded 5' priming and a J-beta primer mix drove a second PCR of roughly 7 to 11 cycles. TCRdb analysed the 5' RACE reads with MiXCR anew, one entry per CDR3 protein. The profile covers some 1.4 million distinct CDR3 sequences, with 35% to 45% appearing a single time and under 8% taken by the ten largest. The sequenced material came from blood. The receptors here all came from a woman aged 18-29 years in good health.

The rearrangement joins TRBV11-2 to TRBJ2-5; 9 nucleotides agree with TRBD2. Looked up from germline, CDR1 is SGHAT and CDR2 is FQNNGV. Losses at the gene ends were 1 base for V and 5 bases for J; bases not matched to a gene: 5. The CDR3 is 15 amino acids. CDR3 in DNA: TGTGCCAGCAGCTTAGGTCTCAGCGGGAGGGAGACCCAGTACTTC. This translates into CASSLGLSGRETQYF. The full variable domain, its missing parts supplied by reference TRBV11-2 and TRBJ2-5, is EAGVAQSPRYKIIEKRQSVAFWCNPISGHATLYWYQQILGQGPKLLIQFQNNGVVDDSQLPKDRFSAERLKGVDSTLKIQPAKLEDSAVYLCASSLGLSGRETQYFGPGTRLLVL.

The chain combines TRBV20-1 with TRBJ2-4; D may correspond to TRBD1 or TRBD2 (5 bases each). The CDR3 is 14 residues long. The germline CDR1 and CDR2 sequences are DFQATT and SNEGSKA (reference sequence). V dropped 2 bases and J dropped 8 bases, with 16 bases sitting between them. The CDR3: CSARKAGTGDIQYF. In DNA form, the CDR3 reads TGCAGTGCTAGAAAAGCCGGGACCGGGGACATTCAGTACTTC.

The J gene is TRBJ2-7, the V gene TRBV21-1; TRBD1, as called in the table, went unchecked against the DNA. TRBV21-1 corresponds to a pseudogene. This CDR3 has 14 amino acids. CDR3 loop: CASSNQPGFYEQYF. CDR3 in DNA: TGTGCCAGCAGCAACCAGCCCGGGTTTTACGAGCAGTACTTC.